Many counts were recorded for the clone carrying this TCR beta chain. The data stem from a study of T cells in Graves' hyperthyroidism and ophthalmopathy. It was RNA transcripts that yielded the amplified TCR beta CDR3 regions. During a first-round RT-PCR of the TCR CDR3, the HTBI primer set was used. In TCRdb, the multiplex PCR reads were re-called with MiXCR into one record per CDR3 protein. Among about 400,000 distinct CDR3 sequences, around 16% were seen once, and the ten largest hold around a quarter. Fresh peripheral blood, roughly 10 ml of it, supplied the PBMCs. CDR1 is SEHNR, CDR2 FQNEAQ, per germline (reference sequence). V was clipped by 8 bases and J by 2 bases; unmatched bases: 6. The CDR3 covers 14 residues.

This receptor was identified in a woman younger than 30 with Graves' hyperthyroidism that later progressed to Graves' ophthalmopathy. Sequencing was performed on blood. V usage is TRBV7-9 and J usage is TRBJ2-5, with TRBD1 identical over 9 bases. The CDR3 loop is CASDLTGGQETQYF. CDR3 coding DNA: TGTGCCAGCGACCTGACAGGGGGACAAGAGACCCAGTACTTC.